These 18 T cell receptor beta chains were sequenced from one sample in a study of identifying expanded T cells in peripheral blood. Assay: immunoSEQ multiplex PCR; the TCRdb copy retains only in-frame clones and omits some. This sample carries 85,000 to 120,000 clones, around 88% of them seen once, and the ten largest clones take 12% to 15%. The sequencing sample was made of blood. The source is a person between 18 and 69 years old in good health.

This chain links TRBV7-2 with TRBJ1-4; D may be TRBD1 (6 bases). The ends were cut back, 5 bases at V and 2 bases at J, with 15 bases in the middle. This CDR3 has 16 amino acids. CDR1 and CDR2 (germline): SGHTA, FQGNSA. The CDR3 loop reads CASSLHRVQTNEKLFF. CDR3 nucleotide sequence: TGTGCCAGCAGCCTTCACAGGGTCCAGACTAATGAAAAACTGTTTTTT.

The chain couples TRBV7-2 to TRBJ1-1; 7 bases are a match to TRBD1. The CDR3 is 12 residues long. Germline V gives CDR1 SGHTA, CDR2 FQGNSA. With 5 bases clipped from V and 7 bases from J, the junction kept 4 bases outside the gene matches. The CDR3 loop is CASSPGQIEAFF. The CDR3, as DNA: TGTGCCAGCAGCCCGGGACAGATTGAAGCTTTCTTT.

This sequence joins TRBV27 and TRBJ2-3; D unclear. Trimming stripped 3 bases from V and 2 bases from J, with 6 bases between. There are 13 residues in the CDR3. Germline values: CDR1 MNHEY, CDR2 SMNVEV (reference sequence). CDR3 region: CASSFTYTDTQYF. In DNA form, the CDR3 reads TGTGCCAGCAGTTTCACCTACACAGATACGCAGTATTTT.

V usage is TRBV2 and J usage is TRBJ1-1; D remains unclear. The length of the CDR3 is 8 residues. Trimming left V 9 bases short and J 8 bases short, with 4 bases between. Germline CDR1 SNHLY, CDR2 FYNNEI. The CDR3 coding sequence is TGTGCCAGGGTAGAAGCTTTCTTT. The encoded protein is CARVEAFF.

V gene TRBV7-8 combines with J gene TRBJ1-4, with TRBD1 as a possible D gene (5 bases). The germline V and J ends were trimmed by 1 base and 4 bases, with 13 bases remaining between them. Looked up from germline, CDR1 is SGHVS and CDR2 is FQNEAQ. CDR3 length: 16 amino acids. The CDR3 coding sequence is TGTGCCAGCAGCTTAGGAAACAGGCAGGTTAATGAAAAACTGTTTTTT. Translated: CASSLGNRQVNEKLFF.

Only one count was recorded for this clone. This chain connects TRBV29-1 to TRBJ2-1, with D perhaps TRBD1 (5 bases). The germline V gene encodes CDR1 SQVTM and CDR2 ANQGSEA. Trimming left V 4 bases short and J 5 bases short, with 6 bases between. The CDR3 totals 11 residues. The CDR3 bases are TGCAGCGTTGGACAGCACAATGAGCAGTTCTTC. Residues: CSVGQHNEQFF.

This sequence joins TRBV6-1 and TRBJ2-7; the match to TRBD2 covers 8 bases. The ends lost 8 bases at V and 2 bases at J; junction bases unmatched: 8. Germline V lookup: CDR1 MNHNS, CDR2 SASEGT. The CDR3 extends over 14 amino acids. The CDR3 here is CASEQSGSPYEQYF. The CDR3 DNA reads TGTGCCAGCGAACAAAGCGGGAGCCCCTACGAGCAGTACTTC.

The chain uses TRBV5-4 and TRBJ1-1; D unclear. The CDR3 consists of 16 residues. V shed 0 bases and J shed 0 bases, with 12 bases lying between them. Germline values: CDR1 SGHNT, CDR2 YYREEE (reference sequence). The CDR3 here is CASSLESGEMNTEAFF. CDR3 in DNA: TGTGCCAGCAGCTTGGAATCCGGGGAGATGAACACTGAAGCTTTCTTT.

Notes on this clone: The junction differs from germline at one of its ends, possibly a read error. The J gene is TRBJ1-1, the V gene TRBV7-3; unclear D gene. The germline V gene encodes CDR1 SGHTA and CDR2 FQGTGA. This CDR3 region has 13 residues. The CDR3 reads CASSLNLDTEAFF. CDR3 sequence (DNA): TGTGCCAGCAGCTTAAACCTTGACACGGAAGCTTTCTTT.

V and J are TRBV4-1 and TRBJ2-3, with D maybe TRBD2 (7 bases). Germline CDR1 and CDR2: MGHRA and YSYEKL. With 0 bases removed from V and 1 base from J, the gap between germline ends came to 14 bases. The CDR3 consists of 17 residues. CDR3 bases: TGCGCCAGCAGCCAAGATGGGGGCGGGAGCGGCACAGATACGCAGTATTTT. Translating gives CASSQDGGGSGTDTQYF.

The chain is built from TRBV4-2 and TRBJ1-5; D remains unclear. Trimming stripped 1 base from V and 6 bases from J, with 7 bases between. CDR1 is LGHNA and CDR2 is YNFKEQ in the germline V gene. The CDR3 totals 13 residues. CDR3 sequence: CASSQGLGQPQHF. The CDR3 DNA follows: TGTGCCAGCAGCCAAGGGTTAGGTCAGCCCCAGCATTTT.

The J gene is TRBJ1-4, the V gene TRBV15, with no clear D. The CDR3 length is 14 residues. In germline, CDR1 is LNHNV, CDR2 YYDKDF (reference sequence). The germline V and J ends were trimmed by 4 bases and 2 bases, with 8 bases remaining between them. The CDR3 bases are TGTGCCACCAGCAATCCCGGGACTAATGAAAAACTGTTTTTT. Amino acid sequence: CATSNPGTNEKLFF.

The chain couples TRBV11-1 to TRBJ2-3; D not certain. The CDR3 loop spans 15 amino acids. Deletions cut 4 bases from V and 0 bases from J, with 11 bases between. Germline assignment: CDR1 SGHAT and CDR2 FQDESV (reference sequence). The CDR3 region is CASSSWAKSTDTQYF. The CDR3 coding sequence is TGTGCCAGCAGCTCCTGGGCCAAAAGCACAGATACGCAGTATTTT.

The gene calls are TRBV18 and TRBJ2-3; tentatively, D is TRBD1 (6 bases). V shed 6 bases and J shed 0 bases, with 10 bases lying between them. Germline-derived CDR1 and CDR2 are KGHSH and LQKENI. The CDR3 totals 14 residues. The CDR3 loop is CASSPTGSTDTQYF. The DNA of the CDR3 is TGTGCCAGCTCGCCGACAGGAAGCACAGATACGCAGTATTTT.

This chain links TRBV9 with TRBJ2-5; tentative D call: TRBD1 (6 bases). This CDR3 has 15 residues. Looked up from germline, CDR1 is SGDLS and CDR2 is YYNGEE. V was cut by 2 bases and J by 0 bases, with 11 bases left in between. CDR3 in amino acids: CASSVSGHHQETQYF. The CDR3 DNA reads TGTGCCAGCAGCGTTTCGGGACACCACCAAGAGACCCAGTACTTC. Based on the CDR3 plus reference TRBV9 and TRBJ2-5, the full variable domain is DSGVTQTPKHLITATGQRVTLRCSPRSGDLSVYWYQQSLDQGLQFLIQYYNGEERAKGNILERFSAQQFPDLHSELNLSSLELGDSALYFCASSVSGHHQETQYFGPGTRLLVL.

This clone was recorded once. J is TRBJ2-7 and V is TRBV14; D is ambiguous. Deletions cut 4 bases from V and 7 bases from J, with 14 bases between. The CDR3 covers 13 residues. Germline V CDR1 and CDR2: SGHDN, FVKESK. The CDR3 DNA follows: TGTGCCAGCAGCCCTCGGACGAGTGGAGAGCAGTACTTC. Encoded protein: CASSPRTSGEQYF.

V and J are TRBV2 and TRBJ2-3; 12 bases align to TRBD2. CDR3 length: 18 residues. V was pared by 1 base and J by 6 bases, with 11 bases of the junction left unmatched. Germline CDR1 is SNHLY and CDR2 is FYNNEI. The CDR3 DNA follows: TGTGCCAGCAGTGAAGGTCTTTCTAGCGGGGGGGCATCCGATACGCAGTATTTT. It specifies CASSEGLSSGGASDTQYF.

The chain combines TRBV4-1 with TRBJ1-2; D might be TRBD1 (5 bases). This CDR3 contains 17 residues. Trimming left V 3 bases short and J 7 bases short, with 24 bases between. Germline V gene sequence: CDR1 MGHRA, CDR2 YSYEKL. CDR3 nucleotides: TGCGCCAGCAGCCATGTTAATAGGGACCCAGATGGGAGTGGCTACACCTTC. Amino acids: CASSHVNRDPDGSGYTF.